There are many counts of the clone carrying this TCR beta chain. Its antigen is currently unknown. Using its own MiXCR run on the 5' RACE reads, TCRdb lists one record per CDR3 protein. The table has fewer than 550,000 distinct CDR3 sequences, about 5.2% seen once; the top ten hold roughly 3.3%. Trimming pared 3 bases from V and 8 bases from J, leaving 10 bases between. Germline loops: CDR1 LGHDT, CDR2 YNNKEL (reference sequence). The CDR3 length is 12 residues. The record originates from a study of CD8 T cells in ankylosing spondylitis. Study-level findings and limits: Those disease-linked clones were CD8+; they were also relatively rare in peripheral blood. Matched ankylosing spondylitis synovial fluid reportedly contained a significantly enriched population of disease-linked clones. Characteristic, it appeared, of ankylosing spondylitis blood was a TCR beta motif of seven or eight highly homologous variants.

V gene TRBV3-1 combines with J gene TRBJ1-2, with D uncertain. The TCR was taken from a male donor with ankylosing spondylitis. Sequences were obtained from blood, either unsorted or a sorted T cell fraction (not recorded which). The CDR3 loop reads CASSQAGLGYTF. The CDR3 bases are TGTGCCAGCAGCCAGGCGGGTTTAGGCTACACCTTC.